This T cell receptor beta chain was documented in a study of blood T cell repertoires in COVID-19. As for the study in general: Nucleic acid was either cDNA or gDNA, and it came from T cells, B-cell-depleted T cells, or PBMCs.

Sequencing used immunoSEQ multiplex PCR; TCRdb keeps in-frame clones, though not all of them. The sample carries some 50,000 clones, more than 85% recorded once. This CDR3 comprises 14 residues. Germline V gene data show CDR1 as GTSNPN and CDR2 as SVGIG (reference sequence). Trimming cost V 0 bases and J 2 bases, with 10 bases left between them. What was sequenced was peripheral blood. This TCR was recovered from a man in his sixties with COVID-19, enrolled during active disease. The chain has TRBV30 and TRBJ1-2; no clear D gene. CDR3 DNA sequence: TGTGCCTGGAGTGTACAGCGGGTGAACTATGGCTACACCTTC. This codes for CAWSVQRVNYGYTF.